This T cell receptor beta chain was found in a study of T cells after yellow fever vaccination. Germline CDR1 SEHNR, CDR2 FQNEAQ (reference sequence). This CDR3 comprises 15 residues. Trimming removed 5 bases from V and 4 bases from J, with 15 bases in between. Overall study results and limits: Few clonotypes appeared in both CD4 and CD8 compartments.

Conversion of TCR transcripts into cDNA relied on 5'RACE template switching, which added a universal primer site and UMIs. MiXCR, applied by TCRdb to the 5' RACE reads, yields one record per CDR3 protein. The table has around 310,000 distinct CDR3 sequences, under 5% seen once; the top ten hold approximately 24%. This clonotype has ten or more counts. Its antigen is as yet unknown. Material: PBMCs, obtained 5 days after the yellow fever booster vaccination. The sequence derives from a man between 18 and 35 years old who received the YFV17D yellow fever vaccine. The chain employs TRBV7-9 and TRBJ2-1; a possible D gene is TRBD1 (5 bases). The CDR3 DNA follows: TGTGCCAGCAGCCCCCGACTTGGGGCTTACAATGAGCAGTTCTTC. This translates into CASSPRLGAYNEQFF.